The TCR beta chain under discussion was sequenced for a study of blood T cell repertoires in COVID-19. V was clipped by 0 bases and J by 7 bases; unmatched bases: 11. The CDR3 spans 16 residues. CDR1 is SGHRS, CDR2 YFSETQ, per germline. Clones were read by immunoSEQ multiplex PCR, and TCRdb kept only the in-frame ones, dropping some. The sample shows roughly 34,000 clones, approximately 90% of them seen only once. This chain links TRBV5-1 with TRBJ1-2; TRBD1 agrees at 8 bases. The material sequenced was peripheral blood. This TCR was sampled from an elderly woman with active or convalescent COVID-19. DNA of the CDR3: TGCGCCAGCAGCTTGGGATCCCTCGGACAGGGCGGTGGCTACACCTTC. It encodes CASSLGSLGQGGGYTF.